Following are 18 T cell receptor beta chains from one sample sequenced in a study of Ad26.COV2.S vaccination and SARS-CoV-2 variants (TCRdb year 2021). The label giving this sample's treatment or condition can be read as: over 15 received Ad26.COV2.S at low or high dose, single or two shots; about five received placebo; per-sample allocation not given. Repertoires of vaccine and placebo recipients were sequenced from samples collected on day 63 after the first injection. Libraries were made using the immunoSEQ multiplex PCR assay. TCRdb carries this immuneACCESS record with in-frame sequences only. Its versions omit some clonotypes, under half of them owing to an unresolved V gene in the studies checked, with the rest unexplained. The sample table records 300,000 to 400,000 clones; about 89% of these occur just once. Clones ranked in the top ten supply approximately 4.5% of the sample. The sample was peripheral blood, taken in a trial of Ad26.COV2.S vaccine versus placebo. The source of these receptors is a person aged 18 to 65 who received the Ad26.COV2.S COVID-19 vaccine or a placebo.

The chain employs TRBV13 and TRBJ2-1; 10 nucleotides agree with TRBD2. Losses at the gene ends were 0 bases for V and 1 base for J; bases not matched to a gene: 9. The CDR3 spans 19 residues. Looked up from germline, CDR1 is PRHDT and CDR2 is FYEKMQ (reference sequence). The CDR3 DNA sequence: TGTGCCAGCAGCTTAGGCCTCTCTAGCGGGGGTCCTTCCTACAATGAGCAGTTCTTC. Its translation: CASSLGLSSGGPSYNEQFF.

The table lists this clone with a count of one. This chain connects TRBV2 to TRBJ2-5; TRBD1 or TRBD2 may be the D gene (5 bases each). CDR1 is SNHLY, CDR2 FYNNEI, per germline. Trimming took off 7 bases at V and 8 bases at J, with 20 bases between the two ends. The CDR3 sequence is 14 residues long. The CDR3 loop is CASKAVKGRGTQYF. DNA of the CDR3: TGTGCCAGCAAGGCTGTAAAGGGGAGAGGAACCCAGTACTTC.

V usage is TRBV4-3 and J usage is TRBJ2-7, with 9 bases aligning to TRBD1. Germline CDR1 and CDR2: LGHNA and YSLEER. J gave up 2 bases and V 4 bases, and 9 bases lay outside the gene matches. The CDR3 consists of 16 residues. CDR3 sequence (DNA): TGCGCCAGCAGCCGAAGCTCGACAGGGGGGCCCTACGAGCAGTACTTC. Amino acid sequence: CASSRSSTGGPYEQYF.

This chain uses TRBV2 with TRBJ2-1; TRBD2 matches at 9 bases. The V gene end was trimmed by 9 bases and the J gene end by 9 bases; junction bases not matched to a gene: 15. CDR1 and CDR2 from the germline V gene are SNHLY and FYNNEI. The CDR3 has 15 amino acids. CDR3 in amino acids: CASTKEVAGVTEQFF. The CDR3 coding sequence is TGTGCCAGTACCAAGGAAGTAGCGGGAGTAACTGAGCAGTTCTTC. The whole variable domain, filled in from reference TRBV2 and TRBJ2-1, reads EPEVTQTPSHQVTQMGQEVILRCVPISNHLYFYWYRQILGQKVEFLVSFYNNEISEKSEIFDDQFSVERPDGSNFTLKIRSTKLEDSAMYFCASTKEVAGVTEQFFGPGTRLTVL.

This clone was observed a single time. The CDR3: CASIGRDHQPQHF. The DNA of the CDR3 is TGTGCCAGTATAGGCAGGGACCATCAGCCCCAGCATTTT. The chain recombines TRBV19 with TRBJ1-5; TRBD1 might be the D (5 bases). The V and J ends lost 7 bases and 5 bases respectively, with 12 bases between them. The CDR3 has 13 residues. In germline, CDR1 is LNHDA, CDR2 SQIVND (reference sequence).

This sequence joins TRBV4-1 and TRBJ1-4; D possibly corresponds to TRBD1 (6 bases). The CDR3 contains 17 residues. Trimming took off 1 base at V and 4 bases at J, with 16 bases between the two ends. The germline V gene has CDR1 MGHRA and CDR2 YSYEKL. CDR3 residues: CASSQAGGLLLNEKLFF. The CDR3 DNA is TGCGCCAGCAGCCAAGCGGGGGGGCTGCTACTTAATGAAAAACTGTTTTTT.

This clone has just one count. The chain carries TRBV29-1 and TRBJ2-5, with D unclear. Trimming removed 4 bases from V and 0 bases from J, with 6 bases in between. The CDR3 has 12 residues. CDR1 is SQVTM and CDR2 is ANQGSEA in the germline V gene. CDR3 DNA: TGCAGCGTTGCGGCCGACCAAGAGACCCAGTACTTC. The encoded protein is CSVAADQETQYF. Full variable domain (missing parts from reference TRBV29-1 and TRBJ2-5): SAVISQKPSRDICQRGTSLTIQCQVDSQVTMMFWYRQQPGQSLTLIATANQGSEATYESGFVIDKFPISRPNLTFSTLTVSNMSPEDSSIYLCSVAADQETQYFGPGTRLLVL.

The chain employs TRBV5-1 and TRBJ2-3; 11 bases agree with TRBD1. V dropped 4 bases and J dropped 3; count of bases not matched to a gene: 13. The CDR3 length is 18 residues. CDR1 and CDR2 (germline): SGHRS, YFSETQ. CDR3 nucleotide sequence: TGCGCCAGCAGCCCCGGGATGAGGACAGGGGGCTTGACAGATACGCAGTATTTT. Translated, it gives CASSPGMRTGGLTDTQYF.

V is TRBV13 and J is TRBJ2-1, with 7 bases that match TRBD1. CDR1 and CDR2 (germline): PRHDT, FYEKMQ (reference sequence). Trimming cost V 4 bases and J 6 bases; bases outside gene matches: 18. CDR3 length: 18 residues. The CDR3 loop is CASSSYPRGSEPANEQFF. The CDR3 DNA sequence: TGTGCCAGCAGCTCGTACCCCAGGGGGAGTGAGCCCGCCAATGAGCAGTTCTTC.

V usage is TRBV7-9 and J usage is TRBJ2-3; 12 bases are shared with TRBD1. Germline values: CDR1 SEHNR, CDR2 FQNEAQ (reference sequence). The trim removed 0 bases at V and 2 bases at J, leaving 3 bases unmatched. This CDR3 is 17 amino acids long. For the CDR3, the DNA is TGTGCCAGCAGCTTAGCGGGACAGGGGGCCGACACAGATACGCAGTATTTT. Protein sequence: CASSLAGQGADTDTQYF.

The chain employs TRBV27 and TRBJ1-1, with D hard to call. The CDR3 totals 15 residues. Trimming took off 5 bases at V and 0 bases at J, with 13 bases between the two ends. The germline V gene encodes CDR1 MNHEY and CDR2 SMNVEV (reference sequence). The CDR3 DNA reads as TGTGCCAGCAGTCTAGTAAAGTCCGTGAACACTGAAGCTTTCTTT. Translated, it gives CASSLVKSVNTEAFF.

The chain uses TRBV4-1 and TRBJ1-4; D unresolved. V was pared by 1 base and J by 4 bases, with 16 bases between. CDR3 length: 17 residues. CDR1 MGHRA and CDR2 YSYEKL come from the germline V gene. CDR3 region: CASSQAVRTKYNEKLFF. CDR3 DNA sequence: TGCGCCAGCAGCCAAGCGGTTAGGACGAAATATAATGAAAAACTGTTTTTT.

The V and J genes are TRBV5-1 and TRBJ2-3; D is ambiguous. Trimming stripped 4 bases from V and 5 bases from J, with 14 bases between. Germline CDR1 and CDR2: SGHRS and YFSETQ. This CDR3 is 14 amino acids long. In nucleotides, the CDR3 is TGCGCCAGCAGCACGGATGGTAGTAGAGATACGCAGTATTTT. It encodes CASSTDGSRDTQYF.

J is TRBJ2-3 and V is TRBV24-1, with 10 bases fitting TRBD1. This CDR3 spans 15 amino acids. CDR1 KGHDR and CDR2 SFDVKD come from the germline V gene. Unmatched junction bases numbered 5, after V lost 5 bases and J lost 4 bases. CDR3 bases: TGTGCCACCAGTGCGCCGGGACAGGGGTCAGATACGCAGTATTTT. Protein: CATSAPGQGSDTQYF.

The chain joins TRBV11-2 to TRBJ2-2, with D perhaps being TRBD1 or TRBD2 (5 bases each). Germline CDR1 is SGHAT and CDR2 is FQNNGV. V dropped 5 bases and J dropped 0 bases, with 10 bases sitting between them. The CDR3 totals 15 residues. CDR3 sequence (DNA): TGTGCCAGCAGCAGGGACCGAACGAACACCGGGGAGCTGTTTTTT. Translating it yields CASSRDRTNTGELFF.

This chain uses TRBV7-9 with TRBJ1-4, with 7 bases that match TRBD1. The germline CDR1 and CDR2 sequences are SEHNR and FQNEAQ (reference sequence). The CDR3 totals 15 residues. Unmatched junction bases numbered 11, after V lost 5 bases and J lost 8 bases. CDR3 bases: TGTGCCAGCAGCCTCCGACAGGGATACGACGAAAAACTGTTTTTT. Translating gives CASSLRQGYDEKLFF.

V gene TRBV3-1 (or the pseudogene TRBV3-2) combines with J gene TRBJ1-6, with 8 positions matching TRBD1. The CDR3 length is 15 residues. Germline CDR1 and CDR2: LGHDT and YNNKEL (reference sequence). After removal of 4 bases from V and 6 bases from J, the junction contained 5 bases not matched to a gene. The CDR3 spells CASSLGQGGNSPLHF. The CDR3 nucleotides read TGTGCCAGCAGCCTCGGACAGGGAGGTAATTCACCCCTCCACTTT.

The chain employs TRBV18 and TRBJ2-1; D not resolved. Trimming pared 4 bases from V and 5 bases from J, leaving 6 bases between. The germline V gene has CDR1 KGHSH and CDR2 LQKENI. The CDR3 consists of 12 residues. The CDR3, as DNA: TGTGCCAGCTCACAACGGGACAATGAGCAGTTCTTC. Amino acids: CASSQRDNEQFF.